This T cell receptor (beta chain) is from a study of B cell selection in AIRE deficiency. Here immunoSEQ multiplex PCR was the method, and the copy in TCRdb shows in-frame clones only, minus some. The sample lists 20,000 to 25,000 clones; 94% were seen once. Regulatory T cells were sorted as CD4+CD25hiCD127low/negative. The sequencing sample was made of Tregs sorted from PBMCs. The TCR comes from a human donor with AIRE deficiency.

CDR3 coding DNA: TGTGCCAGCAGCCTACAGGTACGGCAGTTCTTC. The encoded protein is CASSLQVRQFF. This sequence joins TRBV11-2 and TRBJ2-1; tentative D call: TRBD1 (5 bases). The germline V and J ends were trimmed by 5 bases and 12 bases, with 11 bases remaining between them. Germline assignment: CDR1 SGHAT and CDR2 FQNNGV. The CDR3 sequence is 11 residues long.